This is a list of T cell receptor beta chains from one sample in a study of CD8+ T cells in alopecia areata. TCRdb's table, derived via immunoSEQ multiplex PCR, lists solely in-frame clones and lacks some. The table lists about 100,000 clones, about three fifths of them singletons. The sample was CD8+ T cells sorted from blood, taken at approximately week 61, from a patient treated with tofacitinib. The source of these receptors is a human donor with alopecia areata. Each CDR3 is given with its conserved first and last residue. The D gene is left open where the match is weak. Only some rows state a clone size, as once, few, many or a class for expanded clones.

D gene	J gene	clone size	V gene	CDR3 length	CDR3 protein	CDR3 DNA
TRBD1	TRBJ1-3	NA	TRBV29-1	13	CSVIQGSGNTIYF	TGCAGCGTTATACAGGGGTCTGGAAACACCATATATTTT
TRBD1	TRBJ2-2	NA	TRBV29-1	15	CRGGAGDRGAGELFF	TGCAGAGGAGGAGCTGGGGACAGGGGGGCCGGGGAGCTGTTTTTT
TRBD2	TRBJ2-7	NA	TRBV15	16	CATSRVIGGGSYEQYF	TGTGCCACCAGCAGAGTGATCGGCGGGGGTTCATACGAGCAGTACTTC
TRBD2	TRBJ2-3	few	TRBV30	14	CAWISGADRDTQYF	TGTGCCTGGATTAGCGGGGCGGACAGAGATACGCAGTATTTT
TRBD2	TRBJ2-7	NA	TRBV4-2	15	CASSQEIAGDYEQYF	TGTGCCAGCAGCCAAGAGATAGCGGGGGACTACGAGCAGTACTTC
NA	TRBJ1-1	NA	TRBV9	11	CASSLRTEAFF	TGTGCCAGCAGCCTAAGAACTGAAGCTTTCTTT
TRBD1	TRBJ1-1	NA	TRBV7-9	12	CASSLQGAGAFF	TGTGCCAGCAGCTTGCAGGGGGCCGGGGCTTTCTTT
NA	TRBJ2-3	NA	TRBV27	12	CASGGGSDTQYF	TGTGCCAGCGGCGGGGGCTCAGATACGCAGTATTTT
NA	TRBJ2-1	NA	TRBV27	12	CASSFAGFEQFF	TGTGCCAGCAGTTTCGCAGGGTTTGAGCAGTTCTTC
TRBD2	TRBJ2-2	NA	TRBV11-3	15	CASSLGGLATGELFF	TGTGCCAGCAGCTTAGGGGGACTAGCGACCGGGGAGCTGTTTTTT
NA	TRBJ1-3	once	TRBV30	12	CAWEKSGNTIYF	TGTGCCTGGGAAAAGTCTGGAAACACCATATATTTT
NA	TRBJ2-7	NA	TRBV7-9	14	CASSLTVGNYEQYF	TGTGCCAGCAGCTTAACGGTAGGGAACTACGAGCAGTACTTC
NA	TRBJ2-1	NA	TRBV30	14	CAGTRGGSYNEQFF	TGTGCCGGGACCCGTGGGGGGTCCTACAATGAGCAGTTCTTC
TRBD2	TRBJ2-5	NA	TRBV9	13	CASSVAGVETQYF	TGTGCCAGCAGCGTTGCGGGGGTGGAGACCCAGTACTTC
NA	TRBJ2-1	once	TRBV19	14	CANFERHRYNEQFF	TGTGCCAATTTCGAAAGGCACCGCTACAATGAGCAGTTCTTC
NA	TRBJ1-2	NA	TRBV19	13	CASTPIEGDGYTF	TGTGCCAGTACTCCTATCGAGGGCGATGGCTACACCTTC
NA	TRBJ1-2	NA	TRBV29-1	12	CSVSDRARGYTF	TGCAGCGTTTCCGACCGGGCTAGGGGCTACACCTTC
TRBD1	TRBJ2-1	NA	TRBV6-5	15	CASSYSSGQGIEQFF	TGTGCCAGCAGTTACTCATCTGGACAGGGCATTGAGCAGTTCTTC
TRBD1	TRBJ1-2	NA	TRBV30	12	CAIGTGPYGYTF	TGTGCAATCGGGACAGGGCCCTATGGCTACACCTTC
TRBD2	TRBJ2-2	NA	TRBV4-1	14	CASSQVGRAGELFF	TGCGCCAGCAGCCAAGTGGGGAGGGCCGGGGAGCTGTTTTTT
NA	TRBJ2-5	once	TRBV9	13	CASSGRVTETQYF	TGTGCCAGCAGCGGCAGAGTAACGGAGACCCAGTACTTC
TRBD2	TRBJ2-3	NA	TRBV4-1	14	CASRTGTTTDTQYF	TGCGCCAGCAGGACCGGGACTACAACAGATACGCAGTATTTT
TRBD1	TRBJ2-1	NA	TRBV6-5	15	CASSHRGPPSHEQFF	TGTGCCAGCAGTCACAGGGGGCCCCCTTCCCATGAGCAGTTCTTC
TRBD2	TRBJ2-1	NA	TRBV5-4	16	CASSLVLAETCNEQFF	TGTGCCAGCAGCTTGGTTCTAGCGGAGACCTGCAATGAGCAGTTCTTC
NA	TRBJ2-7	NA	TRBV2	14	CASHRALGGYEQYF	TGTGCCAGCCACAGGGCCCTCGGGGGGTACGAGCAGTACTTC
NA	TRBJ2-1	NA	TRBV30	14	CAWSVLAAYNEQFF	TGTGCCTGGAGTGTTTTAGCGGCCTACAATGAGCAGTTCTTC
NA	TRBJ1-2	NA	TRBV4-2	17	CASSQNFNRELIYGYTF	TGTGCCAGCAGCCAGAATTTCAACCGGGAGCTTATCTATGGCTACACCTTC
TRBD1	TRBJ1-1	NA	TRBV7-9	16	CASSSTGQGAGTEAFF	TGTGCCAGCAGCTCCACGGGACAGGGGGCGGGAACTGAAGCTTTCTTT
NA	TRBJ2-3	once	TRBV15	14	CATTGLASTDTQYF	TGTGCCACTACGGGCCTAGCGAGCACAGATACGCAGTATTTT
NA	TRBJ1-3	NA	TRBV4-2	16	CASSPIVGGSGNTIYF	TGTGCCAGCAGTCCTATCGTTGGGGGCTCTGGAAACACCATATATTTT
TRBD1	TRBJ1-2	NA	TRBV27	14	CASSLKGAIYGYTF	TGTGCCAGCAGCCTTAAGGGGGCAATCTATGGCTACACCTTC
NA	TRBJ2-1	once	TRBV4-2	16	CASSPRGSLSYNEQFF	TGTGCCAGCAGCCCTCGTGGTAGCTTGTCCTACAATGAGCAGTTCTTC
NA	TRBJ2-4	NA	TRBV6-1	14	CASSGGLSKNIQYF	TGTGCCAGCAGTGGAGGGTTAAGCAAAAACATTCAGTACTTC
NA	TRBJ2-7	NA	TRBV11-2	12	CAISEVSYEQYF	TGTGCCATCTCAGAGGTCTCCTACGAGCAGTACTTC
NA	TRBJ1-2	few	TRBV5-6	14	CASSLGDRQYGYTF	TGTGCCAGCAGCTTGGGGGACCGACAATATGGCTACACCTTC
NA	TRBJ2-5	NA	TRBV2	13	CASRGGHQETQYF	TGTGCCAGCAGGGGAGGCCACCAAGAGACCCAGTACTTC
NA	TRBJ2-5	NA	TRBV18	12	CASSPDQETQYF	TGTGCCAGCTCACCCGACCAAGAGACCCAGTACTTC
TRBD2	TRBJ2-3	NA	TRBV9	13	CASTRTSGDTQYF	TGTGCCAGCACCAGAACTAGCGGGGATACGCAGTATTTT
NA	TRBJ2-2	NA	TRBV19	16	CASSIGGELPTGELFF	TGTGCCAGTAGTATTGGGGGAGAACTACCCACCGGGGAGCTGTTTTTT
NA	TRBJ2-2	NA	TRBV29-1	13	CSVAAENTGELFF	TGCAGCGTTGCAGCGGAGAACACCGGGGAGCTGTTTTTT
NA	TRBJ1-1	NA	TRBV2	11	CASGRTQGAFF	TGTGCCAGCGGCCGAACCCAGGGCGCTTTCTTT
NA	TRBJ2-3	NA	TRBV30	15	CAWSVLGGEFDTQYF	TGTGCCTGGAGTGTACTTGGAGGGGAGTTTGATACGCAGTATTTT
TRBD1	TRBJ2-7	NA	TRBV4-1	14	CASSLGQGRYEQYF	TGCGCCAGCAGCCTAGGACAGGGCAGGTACGAGCAGTACTTC
NA	TRBJ1-2	NA	TRBV19	14	CASSIRQRNYGYTF	TGTGCCAGTAGTATACGACAGAGAAACTATGGCTACACCTTC
NA	TRBJ1-5	NA	TRBV7-8	19	CASSLARGRGAYSNQPQHF	TGTGCCAGCAGCTTAGCGAGGGGCCGCGGGGCCTATAGCAATCAGCCCCAGCATTTT
TRBD1	TRBJ2-5	NA	TRBV7-6	15	CASSDRQGWKETQYF	TGTGCCAGCAGCGATAGACAGGGTTGGAAAGAGACCCAGTACTTC
TRBD1	TRBJ2-7	few	TRBV18	15	CASSYGTGATAEQYF	TGTGCCAGCTCATATGGTACAGGGGCTACCGCCGAGCAGTACTTC
NA	TRBJ2-4	many	TRBV14	12	CASSQDPDIQYF	TGTGCCAGCAGCCAAGATCCCGACATTCAGTACTTC
NA	TRBJ1-1	NA	TRBV11-3	13	CASSFRVGSEAFF	TGTGCCAGCAGCTTCAGGGTCGGATCTGAAGCTTTCTTT
NA	TRBJ1-4	NA	TRBV27	17	CASSLSPPGANNEKLFF	TGTGCCAGCAGTTTATCCCCCCCCGGGGCCAATAATGAAAAACTGTTTTTT
TRBD2	TRBJ2-1	NA	TRBV5-6	15	CASSAGTSLYNEQFF	TGTGCCAGCAGCGCCGGGACTAGCCTATACAATGAGCAGTTCTTC
NA	TRBJ1-2	NA	TRBV10-3	13	CAISDRVFSGYTF	TGTGCCATCAGTGACAGGGTTTTTTCTGGCTACACCTTC
NA	TRBJ2-5	few	TRBV5-4	15	CASSLARQQRETQYF	TGTGCCAGCAGCCTTGCCCGACAACAACGGGAGACCCAGTACTTC
TRBD1	TRBJ2-2	NA	TRBV5-6	15	CASSYGTGDTGELFF	TGTGCCAGCAGCTACGGGACAGGGGACACCGGGGAGCTGTTTTTT
TRBD2	TRBJ2-5	NA	TRBV4-1	16	CASSHRTSGDKETQYF	TGCGCCAGCAGCCACAGGACTAGCGGGGATAAGGAGACCCAGTACTTC
TRBD2	TRBJ2-1	many	TRBV5-6	15	CASSDLAASYNEQFF	TGTGCCAGCAGTGACCTAGCGGCTTCCTACAATGAGCAGTTCTTC
NA	TRBJ2-3	NA	TRBV5-1	12	CASRDNTDTQYF	TGCGCCAGCAGGGACAACACAGATACGCAGTATTTT